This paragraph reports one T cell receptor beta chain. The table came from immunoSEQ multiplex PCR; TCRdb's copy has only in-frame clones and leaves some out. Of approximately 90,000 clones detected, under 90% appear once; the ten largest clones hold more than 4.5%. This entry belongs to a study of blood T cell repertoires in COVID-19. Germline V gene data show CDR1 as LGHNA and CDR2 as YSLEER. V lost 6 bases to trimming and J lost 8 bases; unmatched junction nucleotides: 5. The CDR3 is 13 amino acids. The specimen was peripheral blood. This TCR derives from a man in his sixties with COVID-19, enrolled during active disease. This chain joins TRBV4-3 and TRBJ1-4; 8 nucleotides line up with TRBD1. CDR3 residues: CASRDRDREKLFF. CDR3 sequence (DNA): TGCGCCAGCAGAGACCGGGACAGGGAAAAACTGTTTTTT.